This T cell receptor (beta chain) was captured by sequencing in a study of CD8+ T cells in alopecia areata. Treatment given: oral pan-JAK inhibitor, 5-10 mg twice daily. Per the germline V gene, CDR1 is SEHNR and CDR2 is FQNEAQ (reference sequence). Trimming removed 2 bases at V and 5 bases at J, with 15 bases between. The CDR3 is 15 amino acids. Sequencing templates came from extracted RNA that was reverse transcribed into cDNA. Measured with immunoSEQ multiplex PCR; TCRdb has only the in-frame clones, and not every one. Of about 160,000 clones listed, about three fifths are singletons. This TCR came from a human donor with alopecia areata. This chain links TRBV7-9 with TRBJ2-5; D gene uncertain. The source material was CD4+ T cells sorted from blood, sampled at week 4, from a patient treated with tofacitinib. CDR3 sequence reads: CASSLNVRAEETQYF. In nucleotides, the CDR3 is TGTGCCAGCAGCTTAAACGTTCGAGCCGAGGAGACCCAGTACTTC. The entire variable domain, with the rest obtained from reference TRBV7-9 and TRBJ2-5, is as follows: DTGVSQNPRHKITKRGQNVTFRCDPISEHNRLYWYRQTLGQGPEFLTYFQNEAQLEKSRLLSDRFSAERPKGSFSTLEIQRTEQGDSAMYLCASSLNVRAEETQYFGPGTRLLVL.